This TCR beta chain comes out of a study of blood T cell repertoires in COVID-19. Across the whole study: There were acute and convalescent COVID-19 samples, and they came from the United States, Italy and Spain.

Authors' methods: Amplification with reference gene primers provided the estimates of nucleated cell counts. Repertoires were generated with immunoSEQ multiplex PCR, while TCRdb's copy carries only in-frame clones and drops some. D and trimming come from the DNA, and the V and J calls and clone size come from that table. The table includes under 350,000 clones, 70% to 90% detected once. The CDR3 consists of 17 residues. Germline CDR1 SEHNR, CDR2 FQNEAQ (reference sequence). V gave up 2 bases and J gave up 1 base; unmatched junction bases: 10. Sequenced input: peripheral blood. The genes are TRBV7-9 and TRBJ2-7; 8 nucleotides line up with TRBD2. This clonotype was sampled from a human donor in a cohort sampled during active COVID-19. As DNA, the CDR3 is TGTGCCAGCAGCTTACCCACCCTAGCGGGCGCTTCCTACGAGCAGTACTTC. It encodes CASSLPTLAGASYEQYF.